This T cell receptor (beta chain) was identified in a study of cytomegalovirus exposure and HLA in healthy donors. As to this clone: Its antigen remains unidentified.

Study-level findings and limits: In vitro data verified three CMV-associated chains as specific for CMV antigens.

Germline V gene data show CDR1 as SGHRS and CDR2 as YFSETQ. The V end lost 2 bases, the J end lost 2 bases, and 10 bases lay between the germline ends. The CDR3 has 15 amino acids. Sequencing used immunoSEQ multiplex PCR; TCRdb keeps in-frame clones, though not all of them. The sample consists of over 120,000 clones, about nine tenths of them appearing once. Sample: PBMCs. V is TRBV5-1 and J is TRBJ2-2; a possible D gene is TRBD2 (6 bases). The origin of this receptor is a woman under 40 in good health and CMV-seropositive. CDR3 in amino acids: CASSFTGGNTGELFF. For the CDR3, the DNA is TGCGCCAGCAGCTTCACCGGGGGAAACACCGGGGAGCTGTTTTTT.